What follows describes a single TCR beta chain. This sample is part of a study of circulating and synovial CD4+ cells in juvenile arthritis. TCRdb keeps only in-frame clones here, not all; method: immunoSEQ multiplex PCR. The table lists 39,000 or so clones, roughly 94% of them singletons. The CDR3 contains 15 residues. V shed 3 bases and J 4 bases; nucleotides not matched to a gene: 4. Germline V gene lookup returns CDR1 SGHKS and CDR2 YYEKEE (reference sequence). The sequenced sample consisted of CD4+ T cells from blood. This rearrangement joins TRBV5-5 to TRBJ2-1; the match to TRBD2 covers 10 bases. The source of this sequence is a human donor with juvenile idiopathic arthritis. The CDR3 DNA is TGTGCCAGCAGCTACCTAGCGGGGGATTACAATGAGCAGTTCTTC. Amino acid sequence: CASSYLAGDYNEQFF. The entire variable domain, with the rest obtained from reference TRBV5-5 and TRBJ2-1, is as follows: DAGVTQSPTHLIKTRGQQVTLRCSPISGHKSVSWYQQVLGQGPQFIFQYYEKEERGRGNFPDRFSARQFPNYSSELNVNALLLGDSALYLCASSYLAGDYNEQFFGPGTRLTVL.